The subject of this entry is one T cell receptor beta chain. This clonotype turned up a few times. It lacks a known antigen. Base-call qualities are not available, and no considerably larger clone is one nucleotide away. The data derive from a study of T-cell reconstitution after alpha-beta-depleted transplantation in children (dated by TCRdb to the mid-2010s). Regarding the study in general: Using TCR repertoire profiling, the study followed T-cell immune reconstitution in a quantitative way in children after TCRalphabeta/CD19-depleted allogeneic hematopoietic cell transplantation.

Library preparation used PCR. Instrument used: Illumina HiSeq 2500. TCR libraries were prepared with molecular barcoding, using unique molecular identifiers to normalize TCRbeta repertoire quantification. The public reads were quality trimmed at Q25 with fastp and then assembled into clones with MiXCR by TCRdb, keeping productive beta chains. All rows with the same CDR3 protein become a single entry with the most common DNA and genes. The sample contains 200,000 to 300,000 distinct CDR3 sequences, approximately 12% of them found a single time. The ten largest make up 2% to 3% of the sample. The CDR3 has 15 amino acids, counting the end cysteine and phenylalanine. Just the 45-base CDR3 DNA is kept, in frame starting at base 1. The germline V gene (reference sequence) sets CDR1 to DFQATT and CDR2 to SNEGSKA. The trim is 3 bases for V and 0 bases for J, with a gap of 12 bases between the germline ends.

The TCR was taken from a human donor who donated a stem cell graft to a child with acute lymphoblastic leukemia. The chain is encoded by TRBV20-1 joined to TRBJ2-1, with TRBD2 tentatively as D gene (5 bases match). The sample here was PBMCs from the stem cell graft donor, taken from the stem cell graft. The bases read TGCAGTGCTAGTACCTTAGCGATCTCCTACAATGAGCAGTTCTTC. Its protein is CSASTLAISYNEQFF.